This T cell receptor beta chain came from a study of identical twins (dated by TCRdb to about 2016). Study-wide context: To test whether fetal clonotypes persist, this study deep-sequenced TCR alpha and beta repertoires from monozygotic twins, from unrelated adults of various ages, and from cord blood. To rule out contamination, replicate twin experiments were performed at different times with different library preparation protocols. Summary of the overall study and its limitations: Abundant cord blood beta clonotypes carried fewer insertions; young adult naive repertoires showed a weaker similar trend, while memory repertoires showed none. Out-of-frame TCR alpha sharing in monozygotic twins was systematically underestimated by recombination models, whereas sharing between unrelated individuals was in agreement with the recombination models. Conclusions relied on cross-sectional statistical analysis, since the same donors could not be followed over many years. Compared with coincidental sharing between unrelated individuals, an excess of low generation-probability sequences was observed among out-of-frame TCR alpha sequences shared between twins. Invariant T cells such as MAIT and iNKT could partly confound zero-insertion analyses, although diverse VJ usage argued against such confounding for most clonotypes. In beta out-of-frame sequences, excess twin sharing was weaker, because having fewer shared sequences lowered the signal-to-noise ratio.

Notes on this clonotype: Its antigen remains unidentified. No base-level quality is on record; no much larger clone is a single base apart.

Preparation of the library involved 5' RACE. For sequencing, an Illumina HiSeq 2000 was employed. Template switching introduced a universal primer binding site; the final cDNA contained a unique molecular identifier, enabling accurate counting of TCR cDNA molecules. First-strand cDNA for TCR alpha and beta chains was synthesized from specific primers in the conserved constant-segment region. Each cDNA library was double barcoded, with a SMART-Mk sample barcode plus Illumina barcodes, to control for contamination. Two successive PCR steps introduced TruSeq adapter sequences along with Illumina sample barcodes. TCR alpha and beta cDNA libraries were sequenced on the Illumina HiSeq platform with custom primers. As for how the authors treated the data: Raw reads were processed with MiGEC to extract unique molecular identifiers, and MiXCR was used to determine CDR3 positions. Recombination models were inferred per individual with the repgenHMM and IGoR tools using an EM algorithm. The tcR package in R was used for shared clonotype analysis, with sharing normalized by the product of cloneset sizes. To study raw recombination free of thymic and clonal selection effects, out-of-frame nonproductive sequences were analyzed. The raw public reads went through TCRdb reprocessing: fastp at Q25, MiXCR clone calling, in-frame beta chains kept. CDR3 protein duplicates are merged, each entry listing the most common genes and DNA. The V and J calls come from TCRdb's annotation, not from the publication. Counted in this sample were 450,000 to 650,000 distinct CDR3 sequences; over 12% of them appeared once. The top ten hold more than 0.4% of the sample.

All donors were healthy Caucasians. Three pairs of female monozygotic twins, all aged roughly 18 to 29 years, were included in the twin cohort. CD4+ and CD8+ T cell populations were isolated with positive isolation kits from Invitrogen. CDR1 and CDR2, per the germline V gene, are SGHRS and YFSETQ. The CDR3 numbers 14 residues from cysteine through phenylalanine. Kept here is only the CDR3 DNA, which spans 42 bases and is read in frame from base 1. V is reduced by 6 bases and J by 7 bases, leaving a spacing of 17 bases between them. This sample was shared with a second study, whose subject was yellow fever vaccine responses in identical twins. As described in the second report: According to the authors, the vaccine-induced T cell response in identical twins seemed to be partly convergent and partly specific to each individual. In identical twins, the study followed T cell clones that responded to the vaccine with precision.

This chain joins TRBV5-1 to TRBJ2-1, with no D gene named confidently. Sequenced sample: CD4+ T cells sorted from blood. This TCR was sampled from a woman aged 18-30 years in good health. DNA sequence: TGCGCCAGCACCGTATCACAGATGAAGAATGAGCAGTTCTTC. This yields the protein CASTVSQMKNEQFF.